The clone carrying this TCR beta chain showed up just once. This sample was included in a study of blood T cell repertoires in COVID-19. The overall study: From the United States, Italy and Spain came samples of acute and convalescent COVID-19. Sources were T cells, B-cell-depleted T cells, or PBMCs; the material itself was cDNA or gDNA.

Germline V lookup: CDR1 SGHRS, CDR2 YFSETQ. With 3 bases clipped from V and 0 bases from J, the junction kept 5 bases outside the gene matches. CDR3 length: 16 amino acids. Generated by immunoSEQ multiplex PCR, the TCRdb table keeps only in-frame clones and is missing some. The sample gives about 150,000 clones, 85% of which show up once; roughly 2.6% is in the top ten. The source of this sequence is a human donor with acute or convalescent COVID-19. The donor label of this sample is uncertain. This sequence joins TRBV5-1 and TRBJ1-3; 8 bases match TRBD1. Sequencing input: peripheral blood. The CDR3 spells CASSWKTGDSGNTIYF. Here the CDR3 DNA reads TGCGCCAGCAGCTGGAAGACAGGGGACTCTGGAAACACCATATATTTT.